This T cell receptor (beta chain) was identified during a study of neurological immune-mediated disorders. Study context: There were some 34 multiple sclerosis patients. Of these, approximately 30 had relapsing-remitting MS and 3 had secondary progressive MS. Findings of the study overall: Phylogenetic grouping assigned the repertoires of 18 of 34 multiple sclerosis patients to one related-CDR3 cluster, which constitutes a possible signature. Clinical features showed no association with the multiple sclerosis repertoire cluster, and MRI features showed none either.

Template-switch 5'RACE cDNA synthesis added a 10-nucleotide unique molecular identifier. TCRdb re-called the 5' RACE reads with MiXCR, one entry per CDR3 protein. The data show about 88,000 distinct CDR3 sequences, with around 3.4% seen just once and approximately 5.9% held by the top ten. V shed 2 bases and J 5 bases; nucleotides not matched to a gene: 3. The germline V gene encodes CDR1 SGHVS and CDR2 FNYEAQ. The CDR3 runs to 16 residues. In this sample, this clonotype turned up a few times. The antigen is undetermined. With a much larger clone just one base away, this may be a read error. The sequence was obtained from a woman between 18 and 29 years old with multiple sclerosis. Material: PBMCs. The chain couples TRBV7-6 to TRBJ2-2; 12 bases map to TRBD2. CDR3 sequence reads: CASSLWGTSGTGELFF. The CDR3 DNA is TGTGCCAGCAGCTTATGGGGGACTAGCGGGACCGGGGAGCTGTTTTTT.